These 8 T cell receptor beta chains originate from one sample sequenced in a study of T cell responses to AZD1222 COVID-19 vaccine. Assay used: immunoSEQ multiplex PCR; TCRdb lists only in-frame clones, some missing. Of around 80,000 clones in the sample, about 88% were seen once. Specimen: peripheral blood, collected on day 0 of AZD1222 vaccination. All receptors come from an adult in good health.

Note on this clone: A read error may account for a junction end that differs from germline. The V gene is TRBV7-7, the J gene TRBJ2-2, with 8 bases matching TRBD1. The CDR3 extends over 19 amino acids. Germline assignment: CDR1 SSHAT and CDR2 FNYEAQ (reference sequence). The DNA of the CDR3 is TGTGCTAGCACCCTGCGAGCCAGGGGGCCTCAATTGGGCACCGGGGAGCTGTTTTTT. This encodes CASTLRARGPQLGTGELFF. Full variable domain (remainder filled in from reference TRBV7-7 and TRBJ2-2): GAGVSQSPRYKVTKRGQDVTLRCDPISSHATLYWYQQALGQGPEFLTYFNYEAQPDKSGLPSDRFSAERPEGSISTLTIQRTEQRDSAMYRCASTLRARGPQLGTGELFFGEGSRLTVL.

The chain is built from TRBV5-1 and TRBJ2-2, with D hard to call. The CDR3 sequence is 16 residues long. Germline-derived CDR1 and CDR2 are SGHRS and YFSETQ. V was cut by 4 bases and J by 0 bases, with 13 bases left in between. This CDR3 is CASSLPGPTNTGELFF. CDR3 nucleotides: TGCGCCAGCAGCCTACCCGGGCCGACGAACACCGGGGAGCTGTTTTTT.

The V call is TRBV6-6, the J call TRBJ2-7; D not resolved. V was trimmed by 2 bases and J by 2 bases, leaving 13 bases between them. The germline V gene has CDR1 MNHNY and CDR2 SVGAGI (reference sequence). This CDR3 spans 15 amino acids. CDR3 DNA sequence: TGTGCCAGCAGTTACACCCGGGCCGGAACCTACGAGCAGTACTTC. It translates to CASSYTRAGTYEQYF.

The chain links TRBV11-3 to TRBJ2-7, with D unclear. This CDR3 region has 13 residues. Trimming shortened V by 0 bases and J by 3 bases, and 6 bases separated the two germline ends. The germline V gene encodes CDR1 SGHNT and CDR2 YENEEA. CDR3: CASSLDGDYEQYF. CDR3 sequence (DNA): TGTGCCAGCAGCTTAGATGGGGACTACGAGCAGTACTTC.

This chain uses TRBV6-5 with TRBJ2-5, with D possibly being TRBD1 or TRBD2 (5 bases each). The germline V gene encodes CDR1 MNHEY and CDR2 SVGAGI. CDR3 size: 15 residues. Trimming removed 4 bases at V and 4 bases at J, with 16 bases between. CDR3 sequence: CASSLRDLLGETQYF. CDR3 nucleotides: TGTGCCAGCAGTTTACGGGACCTCTTGGGAGAGACCCAGTACTTC.

This clone occurred once. The J gene is TRBJ2-7, the V gene TRBV27; D possibly corresponds to TRBD1 (6 bases). The germline V gene encodes CDR1 MNHEY and CDR2 SMNVEV (reference sequence). The CDR3 spans 13 residues. The germline V and J ends were trimmed by 5 bases and 2 bases, with 10 bases remaining between them. The CDR3 nucleotides read TGTGCCAGCAGTGCGACAGGACCCTACGAGCAGTACTTC. It specifies CASSATGPYEQYF.

This clone has just one count. This rearrangement joins TRBV5-4 to TRBJ2-3; D is uncertain. The CDR3 spans 13 residues. The germline CDR1 and CDR2 sequences are SGHNT and YYREEE (reference sequence). Trimming shortened V by 2 bases and J by 2 bases, and 6 bases separated the two germline ends. The CDR3 nucleotides read TGTGCCAGCAGCTTAGAGGCCACAGATACGCAGTATTTT. Amino acid sequence: CASSLEATDTQYF.

This clone has just one count. The genes are TRBV27 and TRBJ2-3, with TRBD1 identical over 9 bases. V was pared by 0 bases and J by 4 bases, with 2 bases of the junction left unmatched. Germline assignment: CDR1 MNHEY and CDR2 SMNVEV (reference sequence). The CDR3 is 15 residues long. This CDR3 is CASSLSDRGPDTQYF. CDR3 DNA sequence: TGTGCCAGCAGTTTATCGGACAGGGGACCAGATACGCAGTATTTT.